These 10 T cell receptor beta chains share one sample of origin, sequenced in a study of cytomegalovirus exposure and HLA in healthy donors. Primers for the PCR totalled 60 Vbeta and 13 Jbeta. This table comes from immunoSEQ multiplex PCR, and its TCRdb copy is limited to in-frame clones, with some not included. The sample holds more than 65,000 clones, roughly 79% seen once. The source material was PBMCs. All receptors come from a female donor in good health and CMV-seronegative.

V is TRBV9 and J is TRBJ1-2; the D gene is possibly TRBD1 (5 bases). The CDR3 has 15 residues. CDR1 SGDLS and CDR2 YYNGEE come from the germline V gene. V lost 0 bases to trimming and J lost 6 bases, with 15 bases between them. The CDR3 is CASSVGGGVKDGYTF. CDR3 DNA: TGTGCCAGCAGCGTAGGGGGAGGGGTGAAAGATGGCTACACCTTC.

The V and J genes are TRBV28 and TRBJ1-1; a possible D gene is TRBD1 (5 bases). V lost 4 bases to trimming and J lost 2 bases, with 11 bases between them. Germline V CDR1 and CDR2: MDHEN, SYDVKM. The CDR3 spans 14 residues. In DNA form, the CDR3 reads TGTGCCAGCAGTTATGACAGATTAAACACTGAAGCTTTCTTT. It specifies CASSYDRLNTEAFF.

This sequence joins TRBV7-9 and TRBJ2-3, with D perhaps matching TRBD2 (6 bases). The V gene lost 5 bases and the J gene lost 0 bases, with 18 bases spanning the gap. Germline CDR1 reads SEHNR; CDR2 reads FQNEAQ (reference sequence). The CDR3 consists of 17 residues. CDR3 nucleotide sequence: TGTGCCAGCAGCGAACCGGGACTCCAACTTAGCACAGATACGCAGTATTTT. This encodes CASSEPGLQLSTDTQYF.

The V gene is TRBV5-1, the J gene TRBJ2-5; 8 nucleotides align to TRBD1. This CDR3 contains 13 residues. CDR1 and CDR2 (germline): SGHRS, YFSETQ. V lost 7 bases to trimming and J lost 2 bases; unmatched junction nucleotides: 4. The CDR3 loop is CASGQGLQETQYF. The DNA of the CDR3 is TGCGCCAGCGGACAGGGACTTCAAGAGACCCAGTACTTC. Filled out from reference TRBV5-1 and TRBJ2-5, the complete variable domain reads KAGVTQTPRYLIKTRGQQVTLSCSPISGHRSVSWYQQTPGQGLQFLFEYFSETQRNKGNFPGRFSGRQFSNSRSEMNVSTLELGDSALYLCASGQGLQETQYFGPGTRLLVL.

V usage is TRBV2 and J usage is TRBJ1-5; D is undetermined. The length of the CDR3 is 14 residues. Between the trimmed V and J ends, which lost 7 bases and 2 bases, there was a span of 12 bases. Germline CDR1 reads SNHLY; CDR2 reads FYNNEI. CDR3 coding DNA: TGTGCCAGCACCAGAGGGTCGGGCAATCAGCCCCAGCATTTT. Translated, it gives CASTRGSGNQPQHF.

The chain couples TRBV25-1 to TRBJ1-6; no clear D. Germline lookup yields CDR1 MGHDK and CDR2 SYGVNS. Trimming took 3 bases from V and 0 from J, leaving 9 bases between them. The CDR3 extends over 16 amino acids. The CDR3 spells CASSERMSSYNSPLHF. The CDR3 region has the DNA TGTGCCAGCAGTGAGAGAATGAGCTCCTATAATTCACCCCTCCACTTT.

This sequence joins TRBV5-6 and TRBJ1-2; D remains ambiguous. Trimming left V 2 bases short and J 0 bases short, with 11 bases between. From germline, CDR1 is SGHDT and CDR2 YYEEEE. The CDR3 totals 15 residues. Here the CDR3 reads CASSLRQLANYGYTF. In DNA, the CDR3 is TGTGCCAGCAGCTTACGACAACTAGCTAACTATGGCTACACCTTC. The complete variable domain, with remaining parts taken from reference TRBV5-6 and TRBJ1-2, reads DAGVTQSPTHLIKTRGQQVTLRCSPKSGHDTVSWYQQALGQGPQFIFQYYEEEERQRGNFPDRFSGHQFPNYSSELNVNALLLGDSALYLCASSLRQLANYGYTFGSGTRLTVV.

As regards this clone: One junction end disagrees with the germline gene, perhaps due to a read error. This sequence joins TRBV7-2 and TRBJ2-1; weak D call: TRBD2 (6 bases). This CDR3 comprises 15 residues. Germline V gene sequence: CDR1 SGHTA, CDR2 FQGNSA. CDR3 loop: CASSFGRGLASVVVF. The CDR3 DNA is TGTGCCAGCAGCTTTGGCCGGGGTCTAGCGTCAGTAGTAGTCTTC.

The table lists this clone with a count of one. This rearrangement joins TRBV20-1 to TRBJ2-1; D ambiguous. Germline loops: CDR1 DFQATT, CDR2 SNEGSKA (reference sequence). V lost 6 bases and J lost 3, with 6 bases in between. The CDR3 is 11 residues long. CDR3 protein: CSAGSYNEQFF. The CDR3 region has the DNA TGCAGTGCCGGTAGCTACAATGAGCAGTTCTTC.

The rearrangement joins TRBV27 to TRBJ1-3; 8 bases align to TRBD1. The CDR3 contains 15 residues. The trim removed 5 bases at V and 0 bases at J, leaving 3 bases unmatched. CDR1 and CDR2 from the germline V gene are MNHEY and SMNVEV (reference sequence). The chain's CDR3 is CASSKDRASGNTIYF. CDR3 bases: TGTGCCAGCAGTAAGGACAGGGCCTCTGGAAACACCATATATTTT.